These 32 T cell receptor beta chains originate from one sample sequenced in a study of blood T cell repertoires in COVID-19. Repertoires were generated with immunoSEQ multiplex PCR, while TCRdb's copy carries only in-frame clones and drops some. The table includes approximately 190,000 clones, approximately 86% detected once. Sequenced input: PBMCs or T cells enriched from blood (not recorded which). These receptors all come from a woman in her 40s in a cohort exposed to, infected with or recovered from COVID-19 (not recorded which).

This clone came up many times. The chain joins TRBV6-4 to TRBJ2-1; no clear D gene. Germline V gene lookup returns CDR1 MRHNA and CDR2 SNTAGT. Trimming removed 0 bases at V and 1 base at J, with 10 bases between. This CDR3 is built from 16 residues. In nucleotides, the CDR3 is TGTGCCAGCAGTGACTCGAAGCGCGCTTCCTACAATGAGCAGTTCTTC. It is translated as CASSDSKRASYNEQFF.

The CDR3 DNA reads as TGTGCCAGCAGCTTAGATTTTGACAGGACCTACGAGCAGTACTTC. Protein product: CASSLDFDRTYEQYF. V and J are TRBV11-2 and TRBJ2-7, with a possible D match to TRBD1 (6 bases). Per the germline V gene, CDR1 is SGHAT and CDR2 is FQNNGV. The CDR3 totals 15 residues. V was shortened by 0 bases and J by 2 bases, with 11 bases between the two germline ends.

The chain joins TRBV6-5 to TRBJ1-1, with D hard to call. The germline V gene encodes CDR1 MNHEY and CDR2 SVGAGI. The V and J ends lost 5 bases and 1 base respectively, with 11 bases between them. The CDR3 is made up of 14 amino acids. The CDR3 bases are TGTGCCAGCAGTCGGCGGGCCGAGAACACTGAAGCTTTCTTT. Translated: CASSRRAENTEAFF.

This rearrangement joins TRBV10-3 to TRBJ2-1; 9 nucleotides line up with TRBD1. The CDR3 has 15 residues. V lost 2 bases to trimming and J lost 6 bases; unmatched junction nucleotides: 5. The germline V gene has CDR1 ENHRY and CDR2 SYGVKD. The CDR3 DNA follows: TGTGCCATCAGTGAGGGACAGGGGAGCGCCAATGAGCAGTTCTTC. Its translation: CAISEGQGSANEQFF.

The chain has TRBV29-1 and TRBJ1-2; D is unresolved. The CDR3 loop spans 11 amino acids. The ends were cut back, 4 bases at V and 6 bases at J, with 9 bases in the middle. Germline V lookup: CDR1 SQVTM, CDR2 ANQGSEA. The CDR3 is CSVGAENGYTF. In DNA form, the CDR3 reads TGCAGCGTTGGGGCTGAGAATGGCTACACCTTC.

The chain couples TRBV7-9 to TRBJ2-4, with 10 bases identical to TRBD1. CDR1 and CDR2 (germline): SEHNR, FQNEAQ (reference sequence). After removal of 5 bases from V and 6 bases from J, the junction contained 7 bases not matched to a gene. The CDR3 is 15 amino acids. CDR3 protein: CASSAAGTGANIQYF. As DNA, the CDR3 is TGTGCCAGCAGCGCCGCCGGGACAGGGGCAAACATTCAGTACTTC. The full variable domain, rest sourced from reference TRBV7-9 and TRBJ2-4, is DTGVSQNPRHKITKRGQNVTFRCDPISEHNRLYWYRQTLGQGPEFLTYFQNEAQLEKSRLLSDRFSAERPKGSFSTLEIQRTEQGDSAMYLCASSAAGTGANIQYFGAGTRLSVL.

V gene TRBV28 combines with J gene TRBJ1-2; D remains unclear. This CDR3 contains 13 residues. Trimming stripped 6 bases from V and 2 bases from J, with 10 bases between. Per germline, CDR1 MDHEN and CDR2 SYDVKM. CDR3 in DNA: TGTGCCAGCAGCCCGACGGGAAACTATGGCTACACCTTC. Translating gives CASSPTGNYGYTF.

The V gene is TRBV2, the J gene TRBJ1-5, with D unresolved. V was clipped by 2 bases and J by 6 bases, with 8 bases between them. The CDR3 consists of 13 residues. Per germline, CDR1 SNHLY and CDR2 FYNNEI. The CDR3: CASSESWSQPQHF. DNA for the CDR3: TGTGCCAGCAGTGAATCATGGAGTCAGCCCCAGCATTTT.

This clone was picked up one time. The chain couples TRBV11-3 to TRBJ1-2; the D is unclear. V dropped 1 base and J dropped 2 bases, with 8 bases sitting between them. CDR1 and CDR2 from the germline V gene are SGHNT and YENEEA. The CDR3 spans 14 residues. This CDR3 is CASSLVPVNYGYTF. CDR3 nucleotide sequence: TGTGCCAGCAGCTTAGTCCCGGTGAACTATGGCTACACCTTC.

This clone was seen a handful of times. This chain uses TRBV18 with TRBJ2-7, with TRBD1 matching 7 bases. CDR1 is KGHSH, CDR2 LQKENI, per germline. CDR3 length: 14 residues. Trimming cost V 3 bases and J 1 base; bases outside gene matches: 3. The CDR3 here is CASSPGQESYEQYF. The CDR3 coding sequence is TGTGCCAGCTCACCTGGACAGGAGTCCTACGAGCAGTACTTC.

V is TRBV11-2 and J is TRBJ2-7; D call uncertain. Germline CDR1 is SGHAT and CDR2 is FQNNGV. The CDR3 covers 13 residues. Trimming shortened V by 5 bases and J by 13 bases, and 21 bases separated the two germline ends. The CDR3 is CASSPLRKVESYF. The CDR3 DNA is TGTGCCAGCAGCCCCCTCCGGAAGGTGGAGTCCTACTTC.

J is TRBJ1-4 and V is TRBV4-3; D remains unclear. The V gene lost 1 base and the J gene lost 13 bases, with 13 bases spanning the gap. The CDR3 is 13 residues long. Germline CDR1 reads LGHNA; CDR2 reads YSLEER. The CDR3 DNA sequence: TGCGCCAGCAGCCAAGTTCGAGGGTTCGGACTGTTTTTT. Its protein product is CASSQVRGFGLFF.

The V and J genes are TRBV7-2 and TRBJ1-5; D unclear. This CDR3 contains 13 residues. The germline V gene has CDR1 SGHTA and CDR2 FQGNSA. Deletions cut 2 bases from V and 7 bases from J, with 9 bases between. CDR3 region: CASSLTGEQPQHF. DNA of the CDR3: TGTGCCAGCAGCTTAACCGGGGAACAGCCCCAGCATTTT.

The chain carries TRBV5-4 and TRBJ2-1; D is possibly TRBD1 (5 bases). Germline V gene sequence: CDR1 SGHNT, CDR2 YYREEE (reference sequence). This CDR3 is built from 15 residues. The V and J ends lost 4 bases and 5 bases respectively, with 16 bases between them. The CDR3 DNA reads TGTGCCAGCAGCCCCCCCTGGCAGGGAAACAATGAGCAGTTCTTC. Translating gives CASSPPWQGNNEQFF.

CDR3 sequence reads: CASSIVPSGIDYGYTF. The CDR3 DNA is TGTGCCAGTAGTATAGTCCCCTCAGGGATCGACTATGGCTACACCTTC. The chain has TRBV19 and TRBJ1-2, with D possibly TRBD1 on 5 matching bases. The CDR3 is 16 residues long. Trimming shortened V by 1 base and J by 3 bases, and 15 bases separated the two germline ends. The germline V gene encodes CDR1 LNHDA and CDR2 SQIVND (reference sequence).

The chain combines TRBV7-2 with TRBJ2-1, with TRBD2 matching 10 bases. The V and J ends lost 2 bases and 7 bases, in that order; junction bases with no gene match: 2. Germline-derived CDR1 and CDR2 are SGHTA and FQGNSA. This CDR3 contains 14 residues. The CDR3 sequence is CASSLPGLANEQFF. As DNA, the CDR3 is TGTGCCAGCAGCTTACCGGGACTAGCGAATGAGCAGTTCTTC.

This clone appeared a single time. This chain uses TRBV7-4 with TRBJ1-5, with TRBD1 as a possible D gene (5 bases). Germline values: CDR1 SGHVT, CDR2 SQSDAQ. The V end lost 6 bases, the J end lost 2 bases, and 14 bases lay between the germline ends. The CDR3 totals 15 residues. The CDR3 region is CASRPLQDCNQPQHF. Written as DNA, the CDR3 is TGTGCCAGCAGACCATTACAGGATTGCAATCAGCCCCAGCATTTT.

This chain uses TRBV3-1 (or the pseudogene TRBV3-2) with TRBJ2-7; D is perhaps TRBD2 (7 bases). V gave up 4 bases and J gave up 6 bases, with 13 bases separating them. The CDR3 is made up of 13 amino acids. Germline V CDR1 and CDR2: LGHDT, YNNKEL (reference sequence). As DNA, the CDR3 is TGTGCCAGCAGCCGAACAGGGAGGGTCGAGCAGTACTTC. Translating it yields CASSRTGRVEQYF.

CDR3 protein: CASSDTHTGCFSYEQYF. CDR3 in DNA: TGTGCCAGCAGTGACACTCACACAGGGTGCTTCTCCTACGAGCAGTACTTC. This chain joins TRBV6-4 and TRBJ2-7; TRBD1 might be the D (6 bases). V gave up 2 bases and J gave up 0 bases, with 17 bases separating them. CDR3 size: 17 residues. CDR1 MRHNA and CDR2 SNTAGT come from the germline V gene.

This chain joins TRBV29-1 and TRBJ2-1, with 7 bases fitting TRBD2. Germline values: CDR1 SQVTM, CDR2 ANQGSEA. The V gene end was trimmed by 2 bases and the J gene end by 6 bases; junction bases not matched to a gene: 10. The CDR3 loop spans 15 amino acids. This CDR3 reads CSVEISSGKGNEQFF. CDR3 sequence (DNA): TGCAGCGTTGAAATTTCCAGCGGGAAGGGCAATGAGCAGTTCTTC.

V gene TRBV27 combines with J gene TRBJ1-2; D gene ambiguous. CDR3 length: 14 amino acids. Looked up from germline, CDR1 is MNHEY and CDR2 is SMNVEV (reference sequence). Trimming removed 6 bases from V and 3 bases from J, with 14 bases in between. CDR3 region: CASRPARVYYGYTF. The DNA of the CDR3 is TGTGCCAGCAGGCCAGCCCGGGTCTACTATGGCTACACCTTC.

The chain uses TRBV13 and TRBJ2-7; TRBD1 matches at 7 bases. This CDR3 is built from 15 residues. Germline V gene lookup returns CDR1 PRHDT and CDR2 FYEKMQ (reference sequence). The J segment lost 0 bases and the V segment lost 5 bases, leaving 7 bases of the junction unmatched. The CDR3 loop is CASSPQGRGSYEQYF. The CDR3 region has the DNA TGTGCCAGCAGCCCACAGGGGAGAGGCTCCTACGAGCAGTACTTC. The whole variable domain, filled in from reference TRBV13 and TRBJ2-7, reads AAGVIQSPRHLIKEKRETATLKCYPIPRHDTVYWYQQGPGQDPQFLISFYEKMQSDKGSIPDRFSAQQFSDYHSELNMSSLELGDSALYFCASSPQGRGSYEQYFGPGTRLTVT.

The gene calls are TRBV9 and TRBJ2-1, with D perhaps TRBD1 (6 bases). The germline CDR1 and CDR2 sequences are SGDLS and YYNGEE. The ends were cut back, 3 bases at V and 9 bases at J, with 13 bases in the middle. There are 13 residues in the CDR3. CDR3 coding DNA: TGTGCCAGCAGCGCGGGGACACTTGGTGAGCAGTTCTTC. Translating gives CASSAGTLGEQFF.

CDR3 sequence (DNA): TGTGCCAGCAGTCAACAGGGCAATAATGAAAAACTGTTTTTT. Protein product: CASSQQGNNEKLFF. The rearrangement links TRBV28 to TRBJ1-4, with D possibly being TRBD1 (6 bases). The CDR3 length is 14 residues. V lost 5 bases and J lost 4, with 11 bases in between. CDR1 and CDR2 from the germline V gene are MDHEN and SYDVKM.

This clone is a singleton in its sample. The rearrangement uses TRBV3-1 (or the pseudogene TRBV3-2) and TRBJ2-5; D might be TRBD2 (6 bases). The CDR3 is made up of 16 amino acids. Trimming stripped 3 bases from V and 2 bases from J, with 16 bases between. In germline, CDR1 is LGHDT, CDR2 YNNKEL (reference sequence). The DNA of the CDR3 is TGTGCCAGCAGCCAGGGACTCCCTCCACCTCAAGAGACCCAGTACTTC. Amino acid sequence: CASSQGLPPPQETQYF.

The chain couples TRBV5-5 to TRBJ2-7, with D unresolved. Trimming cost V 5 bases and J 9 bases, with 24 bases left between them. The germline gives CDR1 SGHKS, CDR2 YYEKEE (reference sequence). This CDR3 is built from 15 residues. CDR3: CASSSPELTLRGQYF. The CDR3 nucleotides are TGTGCCAGCAGTTCCCCAGAACTAACCCTACGCGGGCAGTACTTC.

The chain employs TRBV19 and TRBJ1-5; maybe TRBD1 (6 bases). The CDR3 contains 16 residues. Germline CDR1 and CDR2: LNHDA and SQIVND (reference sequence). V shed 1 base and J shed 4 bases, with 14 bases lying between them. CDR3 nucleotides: TGTGCCAGTAGTATAGCCAGGACAGTCCCTAATCAGCCCCAGCATTTT. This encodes CASSIARTVPNQPQHF.

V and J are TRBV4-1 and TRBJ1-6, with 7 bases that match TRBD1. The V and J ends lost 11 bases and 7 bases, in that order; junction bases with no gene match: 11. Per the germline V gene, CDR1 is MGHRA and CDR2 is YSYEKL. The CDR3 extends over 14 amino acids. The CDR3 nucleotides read TGCGCCGCCAGAGAGGGGACAGAGAATTCACCCCTCCACTTT. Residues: CAAREGTENSPLHF.

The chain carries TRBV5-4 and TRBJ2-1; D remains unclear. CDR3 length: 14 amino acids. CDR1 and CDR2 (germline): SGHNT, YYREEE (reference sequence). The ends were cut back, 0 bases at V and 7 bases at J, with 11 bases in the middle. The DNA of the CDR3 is TGTGCCAGCAGCTTGGATGATAGCTGGAATGAGCAGTTCTTC. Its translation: CASSLDDSWNEQFF.

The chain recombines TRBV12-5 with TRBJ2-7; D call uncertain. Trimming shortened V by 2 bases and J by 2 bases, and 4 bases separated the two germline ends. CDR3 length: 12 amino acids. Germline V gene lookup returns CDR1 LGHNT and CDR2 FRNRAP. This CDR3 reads CASGLTAYEQYF. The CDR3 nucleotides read TGTGCTAGTGGTTTGACAGCCTACGAGCAGTACTTC.

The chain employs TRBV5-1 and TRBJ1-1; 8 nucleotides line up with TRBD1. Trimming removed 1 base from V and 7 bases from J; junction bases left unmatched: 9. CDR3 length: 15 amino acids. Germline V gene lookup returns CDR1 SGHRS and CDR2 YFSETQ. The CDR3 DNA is TGCGCCAGCAGCTTGAGCAGGGGGCCATCGGTTGAAGCTTTCTTT. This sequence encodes CASSLSRGPSVEAFF.

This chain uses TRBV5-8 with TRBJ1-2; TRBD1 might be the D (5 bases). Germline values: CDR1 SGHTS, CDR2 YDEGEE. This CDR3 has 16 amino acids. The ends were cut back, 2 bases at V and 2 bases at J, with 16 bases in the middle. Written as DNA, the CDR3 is TGTGCCAGCAGCTTAGGCCCGGGACGGGAGAACTATGGCTACACCTTC. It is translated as CASSLGPGRENYGYTF.